A selection of T cell receptor beta chains follows, all from one sample in a study of cytomegalovirus exposure and HLA in healthy donors. Clones were sequenced by immunoSEQ multiplex PCR, and TCRdb holds only the in-frame ones, with some missing. This sample yields over 150,000 clones, of which 82% are seen a single time; 6.5% belongs to the top ten. Sequenced input: PBMCs. Receptor source: a woman aged 50 to 60 in good health and CMV-seropositive. CDR3s include the opening cysteine and the closing phenylalanine or tryptophan. D genes are given only for firm matches. Rows give clone size only sometimes, using once, few, many, or a class for an expanded clone.

j_call v_call cdr3_length clone_size d_call cdr3_nt cdr3_aa
TRBJ2-7 TRBV6-1 13 NA NA TGTGCCAGCAGTGAAGAAAGGGGCTACGAGCAGTACTTC CASSEERGYEQYF
TRBJ2-1 TRBV7-9 19 NA TRBD2 TGTGCCAGCGACCCGGGACTAGCGGGAGGCCGGAGCTCCTACAATGAGCAGTTCTTC CASDPGLAGGRSSYNEQFF
TRBJ2-6 TRBV18 16 NA NA TGTGCCAGCTCAGCTCCCCCAGGAACCGGGGCCAACGTCCTGACTTTC CASSAPPGTGANVLTF
TRBJ1-2 TRBV30 13 few TRBD1 TGTGCCTGGAGGTCAACAGGGGGCGGCGGCTACACCTTC CAWRSTGGGGYTF
TRBJ2-5 TRBV5-1 16 NA TRBD2 TGCGCCAGCAGCTTCGGACCGGGGAGGGACGAAGAGACCCAGTACTTC CASSFGPGRDEETQYF
TRBJ2-5 TRBV5-6 14 NA NA TGTGCCAGCAGCTTGTTGAGCGCACAAGAGACCCAGTACTTC CASSLLSAQETQYF
TRBJ1-5 TRBV28 14 NA NA TGTGCCAGCAGTTTAGTGGACACGTATCAGCCCCAGCATTTT CASSLVDTYQPQHF
TRBJ2-3 TRBV28 18 NA TRBD2 TGTGCCAGCAGTCCCCCTCGGGGGGGAGCGGGAAGCACAGATACGCAGTATTTT CASSPPRGGAGSTDTQYF
TRBJ2-7 TRBV6-5 15 NA NA TGTGCCAGCAGTTACGCCGGAGGGAACTCCTACGAGCAGTACTTC CASSYAGGNSYEQYF
TRBJ2-4 TRBV5-6 14 NA NA TGTGCCAGCAGCTTGAGTGGTTTTCAAAACAGTCAGTACTTC CASSLSGFQNSQYF
TRBJ2-3 TRBV11-2 17 NA NA TGTGCCAGCAGCTTAAACGGCAGGGTGTTCAGCACAGATACGCAGTATTTT CASSLNGRVFSTDTQYF
TRBJ1-5 TRBV28 12 NA TRBD1 TGTGCCAGCACCGACAGGGTTCAGCCCCAGCATTTT CASTDRVQPQHF
TRBJ1-1 TRBV10-3 13 NA NA TGTGCCATCTCCCAAGGAGTGAACACTGAAGCTTTCTTT CAISQGVNTEAFF
TRBJ2-7 TRBV7-3 15 NA TRBD2 TGTGCCAGCAGCTTAAATAGGGGACTAGCCTACGAGCAGTACTTC CASSLNRGLAYEQYF
TRBJ2-7 TRBV6-1 16 NA TRBD1 TGTGCCAGCAGTGTCCGGCCGACAGGGTCTTCCTACGAGCAGTACTTC CASSVRPTGSSYEQYF
TRBJ1-5 TRBV19 15 NA NA TGTGCCAGTTCCTCTCGAGGGCTCAGCAATCAGCCCCAGCATTTT CASSSRGLSNQPQHF
TRBJ1-6 TRBV5-1 16 NA NA TGCGCCAGCAGCTTGGAAGGCCAGGGAATGGGATCACCCCTCCACTTT CASSLEGQGMGSPLHF
TRBJ1-5 TRBV6-5 11 few NA TGTGCCAGCAGCCTAAATCAGCCCCAGCATTTT CASSLNQPQHF
TRBJ2-2 TRBV4-3 16 NA NA TGCGCCAGCAGCCAAGTAAGGGGGTCGAACACCGGGGAGCTGTTTTTT CASSQVRGSNTGELFF
TRBJ2-7 TRBV5-5 14 NA TRBD1 TGTGCCAGCAGCCTGGGACAGAGCTCCTACGAGCAGTACTTC CASSLGQSSYEQYF
TRBJ1-5 TRBV10-1 15 once NA TGCGCCACCCACCCGGACAGCGCCCTTAATCAGCCCCAGCATTTT CATHPDSALNQPQHF
TRBJ2-1 TRBV6-5 14 NA TRBD2 TGTGCCAGCCACCGGACTAGCACAGGCGATGAGCAGTTCTTC CASHRTSTGDEQFF
TRBJ1-2 TRBV7-9 14 NA NA TGTGCCAGCAGCGAAACGGGGAAGGTCTATGGCTACACCTTC CASSETGKVYGYTF
TRBJ1-2 TRBV25-1 16 NA TRBD1 TGTGCCAGCAGTGAATATGCTGATCGGACAGGGAAGGGCTACACCTTC CASSEYADRTGKGYTF
TRBJ1-5 TRBV19 16 NA TRBD1 TGTGCCAGTAATCCGGGACAGGGATACTACAATCAGCCCCAGCATTTT CASNPGQGYYNQPQHF
TRBJ1-1 TRBV19 13 NA TRBD1 TGTGCCAGCAAACCGACAGGGCCCACTGAAGCTTTCTTT CASKPTGPTEAFF
TRBJ2-3 TRBV7-9 15 NA NA TGTGCCAGCAGTTCTACAGAGAACCGTACAGATACGCAGTATTTT CASSSTENRTDTQYF
TRBJ2-5 TRBV2 15 once TRBD1 TGTGCCAGCAGTTCCCAAGATTCCAGGGGGGAGACCCAGTACTTC CASSSQDSRGETQYF
TRBJ1-2 TRBV6-1 13 once NA TGTGCCAGCATCCCTACTGTTAACTATGGCTACACCTTC CASIPTVNYGYTF
TRBJ2-2 TRBV2 15 NA TRBD1 TGTGCCAGCAGGAAGGACAGGGACAGGACCGGGGAGCTGTTTTTT CASRKDRDRTGELFF
TRBJ1-1 TRBV19 13 NA NA TGTGCCAGCGTGGTCAGGGGAGACACTGAAGCTTTCTTT CASVVRGDTEAFF
TRBJ2-5 TRBV14 13 NA NA TGTGCCAGCAGCCGGGGCTTGCAAGAGACCCAGTACTTC CASSRGLQETQYF
TRBJ2-7 TRBV5-1 14 NA TRBD1 TGCGCCAGCAGCCAACCGGGACAGGGGGCGAGGGAGTACTTC CASSQPGQGAREYF
TRBJ2-5 TRBV29-1 18 NA TRBD2 TGCAGCGTGATCGGGACAGGGAGGACTAGCGGGAGGGCGGGGACCCAGTACTTC CSVIGTGRTSGRAGTQYF
TRBJ2-1 TRBV2 17 once TRBD2 TGTGCCAGCAGTCTCTGGGGGCTAGCGGGGGGTTACAATGAGCAGTTCTTC CASSLWGLAGGYNEQFF
TRBJ1-5 TRBV5-8 15 NA TRBD1 TGTGCCAGCAGCTTGTGGGGACAGGGGTCTGGGCCCCAGCATTTT CASSLWGQGSGPQHF
TRBJ2-5 TRBV7-2 14 NA NA TGTGCCAGCAGCCCTAGGGAGAGGCTAGAGACCCAGTACTTC CASSPRERLETQYF
TRBJ2-3 TRBV19 14 NA NA TGTGCCAGCCATAGGGGGGGGAGCACAGATACGCAGTATTTT CASHRGGSTDTQYF
TRBJ1-1 TRBV28 15 NA TRBD1 TGTGCCAGCAGTCGGGGGGACAGGGGCGGCACTGAAGCTTTCTTT CASSRGDRGGTEAFF
TRBJ1-3 TRBV18 16 NA TRBD1 TGTGCCAGCTCACCCCGGGACAGCAGCTCTGGAAACACCATATATTTT CASSPRDSSSGNTIYF
TRBJ1-2 TRBV6-5 14 NA TRBD1 TGTGCCACCGCCACGGGACAGGGGGCCTATGGCTACACCTTC CATATGQGAYGYTF
TRBJ2-5 TRBV4-3 13 few NA TGCGCCAGCAGCCAAGACAGCTCAGGCCCCCTCTACTTC CASSQDSSGPLYF
TRBJ2-7 TRBV5-1 17 once TRBD2 TGCGCCAGCAGCTCGGATCCGACTAGCGGGAGTAGGAACGAGCAGTACTTC CASSSDPTSGSRNEQYF
TRBJ2-7 TRBV7-9 13 NA TRBD1 TGTGCCAGCAGCGCAGACAGGGATACCACTCAGTACTTC CASSADRDTTQYF
TRBJ2-3 TRBV7-6 12 NA NA TGTGCCAGCAGCTTTGAGTCGCATACGCAGTATTTT CASSFESHTQYF
TRBJ2-3 TRBV7-9 15 once TRBD2 TGTTCCAGCAGCTTCCTGGGTCTAGCGGCAGATACGCAGTATTTT CSSSFLGLAADTQYF
TRBJ2-5 TRBV7-2 16 NA NA TGTGCCAGCAGCCCCCCCGGGACACAAGGGGGAGAGACCCAGTACTTC CASSPPGTQGGETQYF
TRBJ1-1 TRBV7-9 13 once NA TGTGCCAGCAGCCCCCCCGGTAAAACTGAAGCTTTCTTT CASSPPGKTEAFF